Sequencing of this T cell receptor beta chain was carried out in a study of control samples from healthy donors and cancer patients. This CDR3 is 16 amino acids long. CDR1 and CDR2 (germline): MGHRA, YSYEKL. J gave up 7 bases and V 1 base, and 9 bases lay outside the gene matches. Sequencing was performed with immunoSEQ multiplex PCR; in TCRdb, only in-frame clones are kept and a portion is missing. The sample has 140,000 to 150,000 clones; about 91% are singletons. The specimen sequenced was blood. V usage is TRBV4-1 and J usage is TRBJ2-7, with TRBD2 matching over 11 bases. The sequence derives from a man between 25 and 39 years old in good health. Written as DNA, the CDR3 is TGCGCCAGCAGCCAAGTGACTAGCGGGGAGCTGGGGGAGCAGTACTTC. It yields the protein CASSQVTSGELGEQYF.